This T cell receptor beta chain stems from a study of Graves' ophthalmopathy and Graves' hyperthyroidism. Background on the study: Untreated patients at initial diagnosis provided peripheral blood.

This clonotype was counted ten times or more. The CDR3 has 16 residues. The germline V and J ends were trimmed by 3 bases and 1 base, with 15 bases remaining between them. Germline loops: CDR1 MGHRA, CDR2 YSYEKL. TCR beta CDR3 amplification used RNA transcripts. An opening RT-PCR round employed HTBI primers and preceded a second-round multiplex PCR. TCRdb called the multiplex PCR reads again in MiXCR, with one record for every CDR3 protein. The sample yields about 410,000 distinct CDR3 sequences, approximately 20% seen once. Pregnant or lactating patients and those with other autoimmune diseases or uncontrolled infections were excluded. Orbital computed tomography, together with clinical symptoms, serum thyroxine, TRAb and thyroid ultrasound, was used for diagnosis.

Source material: peripheral blood. The chain combines TRBV4-1 with TRBJ2-5; TRBD1 might be the D (6 bases). This TCR was sampled from a woman under 30 with Graves' ophthalmopathy. The CDR3 region has the DNA TGCGCCAGCAGCCAGGGGGCCCTGGGGAGCCAAGAGACCCAGTACTTC. Translated: CASSQGALGSQETQYF.